The next 13 T cell receptor beta chains were all read from a single sample in a study of CD8 T cells in Susac syndrome. Random hexamers were used to reverse transcribe an amount of about 0.45 to 1 ug RNA. MiXCR, run by TCRdb on the immunoSEQ multiplex PCR reads, gives a single entry per CDR3 protein. The table includes about 130,000 distinct CDR3 sequences, approximately 94% detected once. Sequenced sample: CD4+ T cells from PBMCs. These receptors all stem from a human donor with multiple sclerosis.

This chain joins TRBV12-3 or TRBV12-4 and TRBJ1-2; TRBD1 matches at 7 bases. This CDR3 is 14 amino acids long. The V and J ends lost 5 bases and 2 bases, in that order; junction bases with no gene match: 5. CDR3 DNA sequence: TGTGCCAGCAGTAAATTACAGGGGAACTATGGCTACACCTTC. Translating gives CASSKLQGNYGYTF.

This chain joins TRBV20-1 and TRBJ1-2; D is ambiguous. The V end was cut by 0 bases, the J end by 5 bases, with 13 bases between. There are 14 residues in the CDR3. Germline V lookup: CDR1 DFQATT, CDR2 SNEGSKA (reference sequence). Written as DNA, the CDR3 is TGCAGTGCTAGAGATGGCACGGTTCTATATGGCTACACCTTC. Translation: CSARDGTVLYGYTF.

The rearrangement links TRBV7-9 to TRBJ2-1, with D possibly matching TRBD2 (6 bases). The CDR3 spans 17 residues. Germline loops: CDR1 SEHNR, CDR2 FQNEAQ (reference sequence). Trimming took off 5 bases at V and 0 bases at J, with 17 bases between the two ends. CDR3 in amino acids: CASSPRGSSSSYNEQFF. As DNA, the CDR3 is TGTGCCAGCAGCCCTCGGGGGAGTAGTTCCTCCTACAATGAGCAGTTCTTC. Filled out from reference TRBV7-9 and TRBJ2-1, the complete variable domain reads DTGVSQNPRHKITKRGQNVTFRCDPISEHNRLYWYRQTLGQGPEFLTYFQNEAQLEKSRLLSDRFSAERPKGSFSTLEIQRTEQGDSAMYLCASSPRGSSSSYNEQFFGPGTRLTVL.

The chain is built from TRBV29-1 and TRBJ2-6; D is uncertain. CDR3 size: 13 residues. The germline V and J ends were trimmed by 7 bases and 0 bases, with 7 bases remaining between them. Germline CDR1 reads SQVTM; CDR2 reads ANQGSEA. The DNA of the CDR3 is TGCAGCGCTTATAACTCTGGGGCCAACGTCCTGACTTTC. Protein sequence: CSAYNSGANVLTF.

The genes are TRBV7-8 and TRBJ2-6; perhaps TRBD2 as D (5 bases). The CDR3 is 15 residues long. Germline loops: CDR1 SGHVS, CDR2 FQNEAQ. V was pared by 4 bases and J by 4 bases, with 11 bases between. The CDR3 DNA is TGTGCCAGCAGCTGGAGGTTGCCCGGGGCCAACGTCCTGACTTTC. Its translation: CASSWRLPGANVLTF.

This chain uses TRBV3-1 with TRBJ2-5, with TRBD1 matching 9 bases. Losses at the gene ends were 2 bases for V and 5 bases for J; bases not matched to a gene: 9. The length of the CDR3 is 16 residues. Germline loops: CDR1 LGHDT, CDR2 YNNKEL (reference sequence). The CDR3 nucleotides are TGTGCCAGCAGCCAAACAGGGGGCGCCGGGCAGGAGACCCAGTACTTC. Translated, it gives CASSQTGGAGQETQYF.

The chain has TRBV11-2 and TRBJ1-5; 7 positions agree with TRBD1. The CDR3 has 13 amino acids. Germline V gives CDR1 SGHAT, CDR2 FQNNGV. Germline trimming cut 5 bases from V and 9 bases from J; bases unmatched to any gene: 7. The CDR3 is CASSPARTGPQHF. The CDR3 DNA sequence: TGTGCCAGCAGCCCCGCCCGGACAGGGCCCCAGCATTTT.

The chain joins TRBV27 to TRBJ1-4; D gene uncertain. The V end was cut by 6 bases, the J end by 8 bases, with 7 bases between. Germline assignment: CDR1 MNHEY and CDR2 SMNVEV (reference sequence). The CDR3 spans 11 residues. The CDR3 DNA is TGTGCCAGCAGCAGTGACGAAAAACTGTTTTTT. Its protein is CASSSDEKLFF.

This chain connects TRBV5-1 to TRBJ2-5; 7 nucleotides align to TRBD2. V gave up 4 bases and J gave up 5 bases; unmatched junction bases: 14. The CDR3 has 16 amino acids. Germline CDR1 and CDR2: SGHRS and YFSETQ. The CDR3: CASSAGTINEWETQYF. The CDR3 DNA follows: TGCGCCAGCAGCGCCGGGACTATTAATGAGTGGGAGACCCAGTACTTC.

This chain links TRBV5-1 with TRBJ1-6, with D uncertain. V was shortened by 0 bases and J by 9 bases, with 10 bases between the two germline ends. Germline V gene lookup returns CDR1 SGHRS and CDR2 YFSETQ. The CDR3 is 14 amino acids. The CDR3 DNA reads as TGCGCCAGCAGCTTGGAGGGCTACGGTTCACCCCTCCACTTT. It codes for CASSLEGYGSPLHF.

The V gene is TRBV5-6, the J gene TRBJ2-1; 11 bases align to TRBD1. The CDR3 consists of 16 residues. Germline loops: CDR1 SGHDT, CDR2 YYEEEE. The V and J ends lost 1 base and 3 bases, in that order; junction bases with no gene match: 3. CDR3 loop: CASSLWGTGGYNEQFF. The DNA of the CDR3 is TGTGCCAGCAGCTTGTGGGGGACAGGGGGCTACAATGAGCAGTTCTTC.

Here the CDR3 DNA reads TGCAGCGTTACCCGGGGCGAGCAGTACTTC. Translation: CSVTRGEQYF. This chain connects TRBV29-1 to TRBJ2-7; possible D gene TRBD2, 5 bases. The CDR3 sequence is 10 residues long. In germline, CDR1 is SQVTM, CDR2 ANQGSEA. The V and J ends lost 5 bases and 6 bases respectively, with 8 bases between them.

This chain uses TRBV3-1 with TRBJ2-3; 11 bases agree with TRBD2. This CDR3 spans 17 amino acids. Germline CDR1 reads LGHDT; CDR2 reads YNNKEL (reference sequence). V dropped 1 base and J dropped 3; count of bases not matched to a gene: 6. As DNA, the CDR3 is TGTGCCAGCAGCCAAGTGGGCGTAGCGGGAGGGACAGATACGCAGTATTTT. Residues: CASSQVGVAGGTDTQYF.